The 22 T cell receptor beta chains reported below all come from one sample, sequenced in a study of T-cell reconstitution after alpha-beta-depleted transplantation in children. It was with unique molecular identifiers that the TCRbeta library was prepared. TCRdb reanalysed the PCR reads using MiXCR and keeps one entry per CDR3 protein. The repertoire includes under 450,000 distinct CDR3 sequences, 15% to 20% of them detected once, and roughly 27% sits in the top ten. Sequencing used PBMCs, mostly from graft donor cells, obtained 360 days after TCRalphabeta/CD19-depleted stem cell transplant. These receptors were taken from a boy less than two years old who had a stem cell transplant for Wiskott-Aldrich syndrome, so the T cells may come from the graft donor.

This clonotype has only a few counts. The chain is built from TRBV6-1 and TRBJ2-5; TRBD2 might be the D (5 bases). Germline values: CDR1 MNHNS, CDR2 SASEGT. V shed 6 bases and J shed 4 bases, with 18 bases lying between them. This CDR3 region has 15 residues. CDR3 amino acids: CASRVRGSYLETQYF. The CDR3 region has the DNA TGTGCCAGCAGGGTACGAGGGTCTTATCTAGAGACCCAGTACTTC.

This clonotype was picked up a small number of times. The rearrangement uses TRBV10-3 and TRBJ2-1, with TRBD2 matching over 10 bases. The CDR3 consists of 17 residues. Looked up from germline, CDR1 is ENHRY and CDR2 is SYGVKD. V trimming: 2 bases; J trimming: 10 bases; junction bases outside the gene matches: 14. Written as DNA, the CDR3 is TGTGCCATCAGTGAGGCCCTCTTAGCGGGAGGTAGGAGGGAGCAGTTCTTC. It translates to CAISEALLAGGRREQFF.

The chain combines TRBV29-1 with TRBJ2-7, with D uncertain. Trimming removed 4 bases from V and 2 bases from J, with 9 bases in between. The CDR3 sequence is 12 residues long. Looked up from germline, CDR1 is SQVTM and CDR2 is ANQGSEA. This CDR3 is CSVGGVAYEQYF. The CDR3 DNA sequence: TGCAGCGTTGGTGGCGTAGCCTACGAGCAGTACTTC.

The chain is built from TRBV6-5 and TRBJ1-2; TRBD1 aligns across 9 bases. CDR3 size: 16 residues. Germline loops: CDR1 MNHEY, CDR2 SVGAGI. Germline trimming cut 2 bases from V and 5 bases from J; bases unmatched to any gene: 9. The CDR3 region has the DNA TGTGCCAGCAGTTACATATTGACAGGGGGTCGGTATGGCTACACCTTC. Translation gives CASSYILTGGRYGYTF.

The chain joins TRBV7-2 to TRBJ2-2; D may be TRBD1 or TRBD2 (5 bases each). Germline CDR1 SGHTA, CDR2 FQGNSA. The CDR3 is 15 residues long. Trimming took off 6 bases at V and 3 bases at J, with 14 bases between the two ends. The CDR3 reads CASRAGTTYTGELFF. Written as DNA, the CDR3 is TGTGCCAGCAGGGCCGGGACGACTTACACCGGGGAGCTGTTTTTT.

This chain links TRBV27 with TRBJ2-1; 9 bases are a match to TRBD2. Germline V lookup: CDR1 MNHEY, CDR2 SMNVEV (reference sequence). After removal of 2 bases from V and 7 bases from J, the junction contained 9 bases not matched to a gene. The CDR3 sequence is 16 residues long. As DNA, the CDR3 is TGTGCCAGCAGTTTAGGTAATCTAGCGGGATGGAATGAGCAGTTCTTC. Residues: CASSLGNLAGWNEQFF.

The chain carries TRBV5-6 and TRBJ2-5, with D maybe TRBD2 (6 bases). The CDR3 covers 18 residues. The V gene lost 4 bases and the J gene lost 2 bases, with 24 bases spanning the gap. Germline V gene sequence: CDR1 SGHDT, CDR2 YYEEEE. The CDR3, as DNA: TGTGCCAGCAGCCCCGGGCCCAGCGGGTGGTATAGGCAAGAGACCCAGTACTTC. Translating gives CASSPGPSGWYRQETQYF.

This clonotype was picked up many times. The chain links TRBV12-3 or TRBV12-4 to TRBJ2-1; D possibly corresponds to TRBD1 (5 bases). CDR3 length equals 14 residues. V lost 3 bases to trimming and J lost 9 bases, with 15 bases between them. CDR3 nucleotide sequence: TGTGCCAGCAGTTTCCCCAGGGCGACTGGTGAGCAGTTCTTC. Residues: CASSFPRATGEQFF.

The rearrangement links TRBV12-3 or TRBV12-4 to TRBJ2-2; TRBD2 might be the D (5 bases). The germline V and J ends were trimmed by 6 bases and 7 bases, with 9 bases remaining between them. The CDR3 runs 12 residues. CDR3 DNA sequence: TGTGCCAGCAGGCCCGGGATCGGGGAGCTGTTTTTT. Translating gives CASRPGIGELFF.

This chain links TRBV4-3 with TRBJ2-1; no clear D. The CDR3 has 15 residues. Trimming took 3 bases from V and 7 from J, leaving 16 bases between them. The V gene's germline CDR1 is LGHNA and CDR2 YSLEER. The CDR3 is CASSQETGVRNEQFF. In DNA form, the CDR3 reads TGCGCCAGCAGCCAGGAAACCGGAGTTCGTAATGAGCAGTTCTTC.

This clonotype has just a few counts. The rearrangement uses TRBV6-2 or TRBV6-3 and TRBJ1-5, with 8 bases aligning to TRBD1. Trimming at V came to 4 bases and at J to 0 bases, leaving 11 bases not matched to a gene. Germline lookup yields CDR1 MNHEY and CDR2 SVGEGT. The CDR3 consists of 18 residues. The CDR3 sequence is CASSSPTGVGLSNQPQHF. The CDR3 DNA reads as TGTGCCAGCAGTTCCCCGACAGGGGTCGGTCTTAGCAATCAGCCCCAGCATTTT.

The chain is built from TRBV14 and TRBJ2-1, with 13 bases aligning to TRBD2. Trimming took 4 bases from V and 6 from J; bases not matched to a gene: 9. The CDR3 contains 17 residues. Germline-derived CDR1 and CDR2 are SGHDN and FVKESK. The CDR3 loop reads CASSPKTGTSGANEQFF. CDR3 DNA sequence: TGTGCCAGCAGCCCCAAGACTGGGACTAGCGGGGCCAATGAGCAGTTCTTC.

V usage is TRBV11-2 and J usage is TRBJ2-3, with D possibly TRBD2 on 6 matching bases. The CDR3 extends over 16 amino acids. Trimming took off 5 bases at V and 0 bases at J, with 15 bases between the two ends. CDR1 is SGHAT and CDR2 is FQNNGV in the germline V gene. This CDR3 reads CASSPGWRGSTDTQYF. CDR3 nucleotides: TGTGCCAGCAGCCCTGGGTGGCGGGGAAGCACAGATACGCAGTATTTT.

A few counts support this clonotype. V gene TRBV2 combines with J gene TRBJ1-2; 9 bases are shared with TRBD1. The germline CDR1 and CDR2 sequences are SNHLY and FYNNEI. This CDR3 has 16 residues. The V and J ends lost 3 bases and 0 bases, in that order; junction bases with no gene match: 5. CDR3 DNA: TGTGCCAGCAGTGACCTCCGGGACAGGGCTAACTATGGCTACACCTTC. Translation: CASSDLRDRANYGYTF.

This CDR3 reads CASSLVVSMNTEAFF. CDR3 bases: TGCGCCAGCAGCTTGGTTGTCTCTATGAACACTGAAGCTTTCTTT. V usage is TRBV5-1 and J usage is TRBJ1-1, with D unclear. Germline V lookup: CDR1 SGHRS, CDR2 YFSETQ. CDR3 size: 15 residues. The ends were cut back, 0 bases at V and 0 bases at J, with 9 bases in the middle.

The V and J genes are TRBV7-9 and TRBJ2-6; maybe TRBD1 (6 bases). Germline loops: CDR1 SEHNR, CDR2 FQNEAQ (reference sequence). CDR3 length equals 12 residues. V was trimmed by 3 bases and J by 14 bases, leaving 11 bases between them. Here the CDR3 DNA reads TGTGCCAGCAGCTTTCGTGGGGGCCTCCTGACTTTC. This sequence encodes CASSFRGGLLTF.

CDR3 loop: CSVGRDTYEQYF. Written as DNA, the CDR3 is TGCAGCGTTGGCCGGGACACCTACGAGCAGTACTTC. J is TRBJ2-7 and V is TRBV29-1; D is possibly TRBD1 (6 bases). CDR3 length equals 12 residues. Germline values: CDR1 SQVTM, CDR2 ANQGSEA. The V gene lost 4 bases and the J gene lost 2 bases, with 9 bases spanning the gap.

This clonotype has more than one count but fewer than ten. The chain is built from TRBV20-1 and TRBJ1-2; no clear D. Trimming removed 4 bases at V and 0 bases at J, with 9 bases between. CDR1 DFQATT and CDR2 SNEGSKA come from the germline V gene (reference sequence). The CDR3 is 13 residues long. The CDR3 nucleotides read TGCAGTGCTATTGCGGGAGCTAACTATGGCTACACCTTC. Protein: CSAIAGANYGYTF.

The chain is built from TRBV10-3 and TRBJ2-5; 7 nucleotides agree with TRBD2. Germline CDR1 and CDR2: ENHRY and SYGVKD. This CDR3 has 13 amino acids. V was pared by 10 bases and J by 3 bases, with 8 bases of the junction left unmatched. The CDR3 spells CATGGLREETQYF. DNA of the CDR3: TGTGCCACCGGGGGACTACGCGAAGAGACCCAGTACTTC.

The chain is built from TRBV20-1 and TRBJ2-2; D is possibly TRBD2 (6 bases). This CDR3 is 19 amino acids long. Trimming left V 1 base short and J 4 bases short, with 25 bases between. Per the germline V gene, CDR1 is DFQATT and CDR2 is SNEGSKA (reference sequence). CDR3 protein: CSARVALGTRGPVTGELFF. The CDR3 DNA reads as TGCAGTGCTAGAGTAGCCTTGGGGACTCGAGGGCCGGTCACCGGGGAGCTGTTTTTT.

This chain uses TRBV4-3 with TRBJ2-1; 10 nucleotides agree with TRBD2. Germline V gives CDR1 LGHNA, CDR2 YSLEER. This CDR3 contains 15 residues. V lost 1 base, J lost 11 bases, and 8 bases stayed unmatched. CDR3 sequence reads: CASSQGTSGVNKQFF. As DNA, the CDR3 is TGCGCCAGCAGCCAAGGGACTAGCGGTGTAAATAAGCAGTTCTTC.

This clonotype was counted between two and nine times. The chain has TRBV12-3 or TRBV12-4 and TRBJ2-1, with a possible D match to TRBD2 (6 bases). The CDR3 covers 12 residues. Trimming stripped 3 bases from V and 12 bases from J, with 12 bases between. CDR3 amino acids: CASSFNLARQFF. CDR3 nucleotide sequence: TGTGCCAGCAGTTTCAATCTAGCGAGGCAGTTCTTC.